Sequencing of this T cell receptor beta chain was carried out in a study of identical twins. V trimming: 3 bases; J trimming: 5 bases; junction bases outside the gene matches: 5. This CDR3 is 14 amino acids long. Germline values: CDR1 MNHNS, CDR2 SASEGT. Every donor was a healthy Caucasian. On this clonotype itself: What it binds is not known.

Study results and caveats: Findings came from cross-sectional statistics, without long-term follow-up of donors. Whereas memory repertoires showed no such difference, abundant cord blood beta clonotypes carried fewer insertions.

Unique molecular identifiers were in the cDNA, with template-switch universal primer binding. TCRdb processed the 5' RACE reads anew with MiXCR; each CDR3 protein has one entry. The sample lists hundreds of thousands of distinct CDR3 sequences, roughly 6.2% seen once, with 1.5% to 2% in the top ten. This TCR was recovered from a man between 18 and 29 years old in good health. The V gene is TRBV6-1, the J gene TRBJ2-7; 9 bases are shared with TRBD2. The sample taken for sequencing was naive T cells sorted from blood. The CDR3 DNA reads TGTGCCAGCAGTGAGCTAGCGGGAAGGAACGAGCAGTACTTC. Its protein is CASSELAGRNEQYF.